The 20 T cell receptor beta chains below were found in one sample sequenced in a study of response to subunit inactivated influenza vaccine. Each CDR3 protein gets one entry after TCRdb re-called the RT-PCR reads with MiXCR. The sample shows over 150,000 distinct CDR3 sequences, about a tenth of them seen only once. This sample comprised non-naive T cells sorted from PBMCs, obtained 45 days after vaccination. The receptors here all came from a man aged 50 to 60 who received an inactivated influenza vaccine.

This clonotype has only a few counts. The chain carries TRBV10-3 and TRBJ2-7, with 9 bases matching TRBD2. Per germline, CDR1 ENHRY and CDR2 SYGVKD. After removal of 4 bases from V and 6 bases from J, the junction contained 25 bases not matched to a gene. This CDR3 contains 20 residues. As DNA, the CDR3 is TGTGCCATCAGTGCCCTTCCGAGCGGGAGGCTCGCAGGGAGGCAAAGCGAGCAGTACTTC. It specifies CAISALPSGRLAGRQSEQYF.

This clonotype was observed many times. V gene TRBV7-2 combines with J gene TRBJ2-5; D may correspond to TRBD1 or TRBD2 (5 bases each). Germline assignment: CDR1 SGHTA and CDR2 FQGNSA. The length of the CDR3 is 14 residues. V was cut by 5 bases and J by 4 bases, with 14 bases left in between. Here the CDR3 reads CASSLRGPPETQYF. Written as DNA, the CDR3 is TGTGCCAGCAGCCTTCGGGGCCCCCCAGAGACCCAGTACTTC.

In its sample, this clonotype was seen many times. This chain connects TRBV2 to TRBJ1-5; the D gene is possibly TRBD1 (6 bases). The germline CDR1 and CDR2 sequences are SNHLY and FYNNEI. The CDR3 is 17 residues long. V shed 5 bases and J shed 0 bases, with 17 bases lying between them. The CDR3 loop reads CASSTPGTTYSNQPQHF. CDR3 nucleotides: TGTGCCAGCAGTACTCCCGGGACAACTTATAGCAATCAGCCCCAGCATTTT.

The sample holds many counts of this clonotype. The junction departs from the called germline gene at one end, perhaps through a read error. The chain has TRBV4-1 and TRBJ2-2; maybe TRBD1 (6 bases). CDR1 is MGHRA, CDR2 YSYEKL, per germline. This CDR3 is 14 amino acids long. The CDR3 spells CASSQDWGPGELFF. Here the CDR3 DNA reads TGCGCCAGTAGCCAAGACTGGGGGCCCGGGGAGCTGTTTTTT.

This clonotype was detected ten times or more. This chain's CDR3 is CASTPRVPRTDTQYF. The CDR3, as DNA: TGTGCCAGCACTCCCCGTGTGCCCCGCACAGATACGCAGTATTTT. The chain has TRBV27 and TRBJ2-3; the D is unclear. Trimming left V 7 bases short and J 1 base short, with 15 bases between. The CDR3 loop spans 15 amino acids. Germline loops: CDR1 MNHEY, CDR2 SMNVEV (reference sequence).

Many counts were recorded for this clonotype. This chain connects TRBV7-9 to TRBJ2-1, with D unclear. Trimming removed 2 bases at V and 5 bases at J, with 16 bases between. Germline V gene sequence: CDR1 SEHNR, CDR2 FQNEAQ (reference sequence). This CDR3 contains 16 residues. The CDR3 sequence: CASSLPHRISNNEQFF. In DNA form, the CDR3 reads TGTGCCAGCAGCTTACCCCACCGCATTAGCAACAATGAGCAGTTCTTC.

The chain recombines TRBV20-1 with TRBJ2-5, with 8 positions matching TRBD1. CDR3 length equals 14 residues. Germline trimming cut 2 bases from V and 3 bases from J; bases unmatched to any gene: 5. From germline, CDR1 is DFQATT and CDR2 SNEGSKA (reference sequence). CDR3 nucleotide sequence: TGCAGTGCTAGAAAACGGACAGGGAAAGAGACCCAGTACTTC. It encodes CSARKRTGKETQYF.

CDR3 sequence: CASSPAGGTYEQYF. In DNA, the CDR3 is TGTGCCAGCAGTCCAGCGGGGGGAACCTACGAGCAGTACTTC. The chain combines TRBV27 with TRBJ2-7, with TRBD2 matching over 9 bases. The CDR3 has 14 amino acids. Germline lookup yields CDR1 MNHEY and CDR2 SMNVEV (reference sequence). J was trimmed by 2 bases and V by 5 bases; bases with no gene match: 4.

This clonotype was detected many times. The CDR3 DNA reads as TGTGCCAGCAGTCCCATAGGCCCGGGACAGAAGTATGGCTACACCTTC. Residues: CASSPIGPGQKYGYTF. The chain carries TRBV12-3 or TRBV12-4 and TRBJ1-2; the match to TRBD1 covers 7 bases. The CDR3 is made up of 16 amino acids. J gave up 5 bases and V 5 bases, and 14 bases lay outside the gene matches.

This clonotype was recorded at least ten times. The chain couples TRBV28 to TRBJ1-5; D is ambiguous. The CDR3 is made up of 15 amino acids. Per germline, CDR1 MDHEN and CDR2 SYDVKM. V was shortened by 6 bases and J by 0 bases, with 12 bases between the two germline ends. CDR3 DNA sequence: TGTGCCAGCAGCAGCAACCACTATAGCAATCAGCCCCAGCATTTT. It translates to CASSSNHYSNQPQHF.

A remark on this clonotype: The germline gene is not matched at one end of the junction; a read error may be the cause. This chain uses TRBV20-1 with TRBJ2-1, with 8 nucleotides matching TRBD2. The V gene's germline CDR1 is DFQATT and CDR2 SNEGSKA (reference sequence). This CDR3 comprises 16 residues. CDR3: CSAVSAGGLSYNEQFF. In nucleotides, the CDR3 is TGCAGTGCTGTTTCGGCGGGGGGCCTCTCCTACAATGAACAGTTCTTC.

Many counts were recorded for this clonotype. The CDR3 here is CATSRAGNTIYF. Here the CDR3 DNA reads TGTGCCACCAGCAGAGCTGGAAACACCATATATTTT. The chain links TRBV15 to TRBJ1-3; D call uncertain. The CDR3 has 12 amino acids. Per the germline V gene, CDR1 is LNHNV and CDR2 is YYDKDF (reference sequence). V was shortened by 1 base and J by 2 bases, with 0 bases between the two germline ends.

This clonotype was recorded at least ten times. The V and J genes are TRBV5-5 and TRBJ1-2; D gene uncertain. The germline V gene encodes CDR1 SGHKS and CDR2 YYEKEE (reference sequence). CDR3 size: 12 residues. V was trimmed by 4 bases and J by 4 bases, leaving 8 bases between them. The CDR3 sequence: CASSLGLYGYTF. DNA for the CDR3: TGTGCCAGCAGCCTCGGCCTCTATGGCTACACCTTC.

This clonotype was seen at least ten times. This chain links TRBV7-2 with TRBJ2-3, with TRBD2 matching 14 bases. CDR3 length: 16 amino acids. After removal of 4 bases from V and 6 bases from J, the junction contained 6 bases not matched to a gene. The germline CDR1 and CDR2 sequences are SGHTA and FQGNSA. In DNA form, the CDR3 reads TGTGCCAGCAGCTCGACTAGCGGGGGGGCCCGCGATACGCAGTATTTT. This sequence encodes CASSSTSGGARDTQYF.

This clonotype came up a few times. The chain has TRBV5-4 and TRBJ2-3; TRBD2 agrees at 9 bases. Germline V CDR1 and CDR2: SGHNT, YYREEE (reference sequence). The CDR3 runs to 20 residues. Trimming took 3 bases from V and 3 from J; bases not matched to a gene: 20. CDR3 sequence (DNA): TGTGCCAGCAGCTCGCGTCCACCCTCGGGACTAGCTTCGAATACAGATACGCAGTATTTT. Encoded protein: CASSSRPPSGLASNTDTQYF.

This clonotype was detected ten times or more. V usage is TRBV6-2 or TRBV6-3 and J usage is TRBJ1-1, with unresolved D. This CDR3 has 14 residues. V was shortened by 5 bases and J by 1 base, with 11 bases between the two germline ends. Germline V gene sequence: CDR1 MNHEY, CDR2 SVGEGT. CDR3 loop: CASSRHLWNTEAFF. The CDR3 bases are TGTGCCAGCAGTCGACACCTCTGGAACACTGAAGCTTTCTTT.

The gene calls are TRBV28 and TRBJ2-7; no definite D call. The CDR3 sequence is 12 residues long. CDR1 and CDR2 from the germline V gene are MDHEN and SYDVKM. Trimming shortened V by 6 bases and J by 4 bases, and 10 bases separated the two germline ends. As DNA, the CDR3 is TGTGCCAGCAGCATAGTAAGGTACGAGCAGTACTTC. Protein product: CASSIVRYEQYF.

This rearrangement joins TRBV20-1 to TRBJ1-1, with 7 bases fitting TRBD1. V shed 0 bases and J 5 bases; nucleotides not matched to a gene: 15. Germline V gives CDR1 DFQATT, CDR2 SNEGSKA (reference sequence). This CDR3 has 17 amino acids. The CDR3: CSARDLRGRGGSTEAFF. The CDR3 DNA sequence: TGCAGTGCTAGAGATCTGAGGGGGCGAGGAGGGAGTACTGAAGCTTTCTTT.

The rearrangement links TRBV28 to TRBJ2-3, with D possibly called TRBD1 or TRBD2 (6 bases each). The CDR3 runs 14 residues. Trimming stripped 3 bases from V and 3 bases from J, with 10 bases between. Germline V lookup: CDR1 MDHEN, CDR2 SYDVKM. The CDR3 DNA sequence: TGTGCCAGCAGTTTGAGGGGGGCAACAGATACGCAGTATTTT. It yields the protein CASSLRGATDTQYF.

The chain combines TRBV28 with TRBJ2-5; maybe TRBD1 (6 bases). CDR3 length equals 14 residues. V shed 4 bases and J shed 2 bases, with 11 bases lying between them. Germline V gene lookup returns CDR1 MDHEN and CDR2 SYDVKM. DNA for the CDR3: TGTGCCAGCAGTTGGCAGGGGAAACAAGAGACCCAGTACTTC. Translation: CASSWQGKQETQYF.